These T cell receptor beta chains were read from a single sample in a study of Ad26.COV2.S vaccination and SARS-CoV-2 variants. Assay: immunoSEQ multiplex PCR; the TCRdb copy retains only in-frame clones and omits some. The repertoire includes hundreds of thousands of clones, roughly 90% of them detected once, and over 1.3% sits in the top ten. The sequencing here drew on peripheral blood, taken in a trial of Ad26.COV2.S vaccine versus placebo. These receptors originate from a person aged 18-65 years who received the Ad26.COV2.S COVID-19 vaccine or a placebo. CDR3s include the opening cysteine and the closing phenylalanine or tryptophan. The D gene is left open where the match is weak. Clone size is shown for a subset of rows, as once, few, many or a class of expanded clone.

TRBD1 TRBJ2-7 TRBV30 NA CAWSVGQGLNEQYF TGTGCCTGGAGTGTAGGACAGGGATTGAACGAGCAGTACTTC
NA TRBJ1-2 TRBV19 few CASSMTGSSHGYTF TGTGCCAGTAGTATGACAGGTTCGTCGCATGGCTACACCTTC
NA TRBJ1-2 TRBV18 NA CASSPEMGGSYGYTF TGTGCCAGCTCACCCGAAATGGGGGGTAGCTATGGCTACACCTTC
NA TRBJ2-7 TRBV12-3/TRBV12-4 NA CASTPTGYEQYF TGTGCCAGCACCCCGACAGGCTACGAGCAGTACTTC
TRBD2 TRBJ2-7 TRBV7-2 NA CASGTSGGARNEQYF TGTGCCAGCGGGACTAGCGGGGGGGCCAGAAACGAGCAGTACTTC
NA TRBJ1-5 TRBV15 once CATSRDRNQPQHF TGTGCCACCAGCAGAGATAGGAACCAGCCCCAGCATTTT
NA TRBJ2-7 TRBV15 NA CATTQRQGRHEQYF TGTGCCACCACTCAACGGCAGGGCAGGCACGAGCAGTACTTC
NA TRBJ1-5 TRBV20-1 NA CSASELQGFSGQPQHF TGCAGTGCTAGTGAACTGCAGGGATTTAGTGGGCAGCCCCAGCATTTT
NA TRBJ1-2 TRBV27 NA CASSLSFSNYGYTF TGTGCCAGCAGTTTATCGTTCAGCAACTATGGCTACACCTTC
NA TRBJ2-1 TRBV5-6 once CASSLVLNNEQFF TGTGCCAGCAGCTTGGTACTTAACAATGAGCAGTTCTTC
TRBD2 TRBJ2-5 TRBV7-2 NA CASSSGLAGYQETQYF TGTGCCAGCAGCTCCGGACTAGCGGGGTACCAAGAGACCCAGTACTTC
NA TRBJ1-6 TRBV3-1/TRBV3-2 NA CASSHNSGRGNSPLHF TGTGCCAGCAGCCATAATTCGGGCCGCGGGAATTCACCCCTCCACTTT
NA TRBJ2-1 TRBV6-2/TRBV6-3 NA CASSYPQVYNEQFF TGTGCCAGCAGTTATCCACAAGTCTACAATGAGCAGTTCTTC
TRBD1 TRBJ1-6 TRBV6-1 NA CASSDSTGGNSPLHF TGTGCCAGCAGTGATTCGACAGGGGGTAATTCACCCCTCCACTTT
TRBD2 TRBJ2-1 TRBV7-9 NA CASSLVLTSGINEQFF TGTGCCAGCAGCTTAGTTCTCACTAGCGGGATCAATGAGCAGTTCTTC